The source of this TCR beta chain is a study of T cells in Graves' hyperthyroidism and ophthalmopathy. Amplification targeted TCR beta CDR3 regions from RNA transcripts. First-round RT-PCR of the TCR CDR3 relied on the HTBI primer set. TCRdb analysed the multiplex PCR reads with MiXCR anew, one entry per CDR3 protein. In the table there are around 270,000 distinct CDR3 sequences, 15% to 20% of which are singletons. V shed 5 bases, J shed 5 bases, and the junction held 10 bases outside the gene matches. There are 15 residues in the CDR3. In germline, CDR1 is SGHTA, CDR2 FQGTGA. This clonotype appeared many times. Ophthalmopathy patients showed a Clinical Activity Score of at least 3, NOSPECS grade of at least 4 and duration under 3 months.

This chain joins TRBV7-3 and TRBJ2-7; 9 bases map to TRBD1. The sequencing sample was made of blood. The clonotype comes from a man between 50 and 59 years old with Graves' ophthalmopathy. DNA of the CDR3: TGTGCCAGCAGCCCTGGACAGGGGAAAAGCCACGAGCAGTACTTC. This encodes CASSPGQGKSHEQYF. The complete variable domain, with remaining parts taken from reference TRBV7-3 and TRBJ2-7, reads GAGVSQTPSNKVTEKGKYVELRCDPISGHTALYWYRQSLGQGPEFLIYFQGTGAADDSGLPNDRFFAVRPEGSVSTLKIQRTERGDSAVYLCASSPGQGKSHEQYFGPGTRLTVT.